This record looks at one TCR beta chain sequence and its context. The data were produced by immunoSEQ multiplex PCR, yet TCRdb's version contains in-frame clones alone and is incomplete. The profile shows almost 400,000 clones, about 90% of them singletons. The sample originates from a study of blood T cell repertoires in COVID-19. The CDR3 contains 13 residues. Germline CDR1 and CDR2: MNHEY and SVGAGI. Trimming stripped 3 bases from V and 10 bases from J, with 13 bases between. Sequencing was carried out using peripheral blood. This sequence was found in a woman aged 55-69 years with COVID-19, enrolled during active disease. The chain couples TRBV6-5 to TRBJ1-5, with D hard to call. The CDR3 DNA reads as TGTGCCAGCAGTTATAATAAGGAGGGCCCCCAGCATTTT. Its protein is CASSYNKEGPQHF.